The 17 T cell receptor beta chains presented below share a single source sample, sequenced in a study of T cell repertoires in cytomegalovirus infection. TCRdb analysed the reads with MiXCR anew, one entry per CDR3 protein. Here the sample spans 340,000 or so distinct CDR3 sequences, just under 25% being singletons. These TCRs' antigens remain unknown. Source: cultured PBMCs, taken from culture after CMV antigen stimulation. The source is a human donor in good health (CMV status not recorded). Some clones in this sample may be carry-over from other donors' samples.

The DNA for the CDR3 is TGCGCCAGCAGCGGGCCCGGACAGACCTACAATGAGCAGTTCTTC. This translates into CASSGPGQTYNEQFF. The V gene is TRBV5-1, the J gene TRBJ2-1; D is possibly TRBD1 (6 bases). Trimming stripped 4 bases from V and 2 bases from J, with 13 bases between. This CDR3 comprises 15 residues. Germline values: CDR1 SGHRS, CDR2 YFSETQ.

V gene TRBV7-6 combines with J gene TRBJ2-1; D may be TRBD2 (6 bases). The CDR3 extends over 17 amino acids. Trimming stripped 2 bases from V and 2 bases from J, with 16 bases between. CDR1 is SGHVS, CDR2 FNYEAQ, per germline. CDR3 nucleotides: TGTGCCAGCAGCTTAATTGACGGTAGCGGCACCTACAATGAGCAGTTCTTC. This gives the protein CASSLIDGSGTYNEQFF.

The J gene is TRBJ2-1, the V gene TRBV20-1; the D call may be TRBD1 or TRBD2 (5 bases each). Germline assignment: CDR1 DFQATT and CDR2 SNEGSKA (reference sequence). Between the trimmed V and J ends, which lost 1 base and 0 bases, there was a span of 19 bases. This CDR3 spans 18 amino acids. The CDR3 sequence: CSARGGRADSSSYNEQFF. The CDR3 nucleotides read TGCAGTGCTAGAGGGGGCCGAGCGGATTCCAGCTCCTACAATGAGCAGTTCTTC.

This clonotype was detected only a few times. The V and J genes are TRBV5-5 and TRBJ2-1; 13 bases align to TRBD2. V was clipped by 3 bases and J by 6 bases; unmatched bases: 3. CDR3 length: 15 residues. Per germline, CDR1 SGHKS and CDR2 YYEKEE (reference sequence). As DNA, the CDR3 is TGTGCCAGCAGCTCCGGACTAGCGGGAGCCAATGAGCAGTTCTTC. Amino acid sequence: CASSSGLAGANEQFF.

The chain recombines TRBV10-3 with TRBJ2-7; D remains unclear. The CDR3 has 11 residues. V was clipped by 3 bases and J by 7 bases, with 7 bases between them. Per the germline V gene, CDR1 is ENHRY and CDR2 is SYGVKD. CDR3 bases: TGTGCCATCAGTGATTGGGGTGAGCAGTACGTC. Protein product: CAISDWGEQYV.

This clonotype occurred a few times. This chain joins TRBV28 and TRBJ2-4; the D is unclear. Per the germline V gene, CDR1 is MDHEN and CDR2 is SYDVKM. Trimming removed 6 bases at V and 6 bases at J, with 21 bases between. The CDR3 extends over 16 amino acids. The CDR3 DNA sequence: TGTGCCAGCAGCTCCCAGGTTGAGGCCTCCCTAAACATTCAGTACTTC. This sequence encodes CASSSQVEASLNIQYF. Full variable domain (missing parts from reference TRBV28 and TRBJ2-4): DVKVTQSSRYLVKRTGEKVFLECVQDMDHENMFWYRQDPGLGLRLIYFSYDVKMKEKGDIPEGYSVSREKKERFSLILESASTNQTSMYLCASSSQVEASLNIQYFGAGTRLSVL.

Ten or more counts support this clonotype. The J gene is TRBJ2-4, the V gene TRBV7-2, with TRBD1 matching 8 bases. With V trimmed by 5 bases and J by 6 bases, 9 bases remained unmatched. The CDR3 consists of 15 residues. Germline V gene sequence: CDR1 SGHTA, CDR2 FQGNSA. CDR3 sequence (DNA): TGTGCCAGCAGCAAAGGGGTAGACAGGGGAAACATTCAGTACTTC. Protein product: CASSKGVDRGNIQYF.

This clonotype has at least ten counts. The V gene is TRBV7-2, the J gene TRBJ2-1; maybe TRBD1 (5 bases). The CDR3 is 16 amino acids. Trimming stripped 1 base from V and 2 bases from J, with 12 bases between. CDR1 is SGHTA and CDR2 is FQGNSA in the germline V gene. The CDR3 region is CASSLVADTTYNEQFF. As DNA, the CDR3 is TGTGCCAGCAGCTTAGTTGCGGACACTACCTACAATGAGCAGTTCTTC.

This clonotype was counted between two and nine times. V gene TRBV27 combines with J gene TRBJ2-6; D is ambiguous. There are 14 residues in the CDR3. V dropped 6 bases and J dropped 2 bases, with 8 bases sitting between them. The germline V gene has CDR1 MNHEY and CDR2 SMNVEV (reference sequence). The CDR3 region has the DNA TGTGCCAGCAGCTCGGTCCCTGGGGCCAACGTCCTGACTTTC. It translates to CASSSVPGANVLTF.

The V and J genes are TRBV6-2 or TRBV6-3 and TRBJ1-2; tentatively, D is TRBD1 (5 bases). The CDR3 is 14 residues long. Looked up from germline, CDR1 is MNHEY and CDR2 is SVGEGT. The germline V and J ends were trimmed by 2 bases and 7 bases, with 14 bases remaining between them. CDR3 sequence reads: CASSYDSPSVGYTF. CDR3 DNA sequence: TGTGCCAGCAGTTACGACAGTCCCTCGGTTGGCTACACCTTC.

The CDR3 DNA reads as TGCGCCAGCAGCGCCGGACAGGGAAGGTCCCACGAGCAGTACTTC. It yields the protein CASSAGQGRSHEQYF. The V gene is TRBV5-1, the J gene TRBJ2-7, with 8 nucleotides matching TRBD1. Trimming took 4 bases from V and 5 from J; bases not matched to a gene: 11. CDR1 is SGHRS and CDR2 is YFSETQ in the germline V gene. The CDR3 sequence is 15 residues long.

This clonotype came up many times. This chain uses TRBV12-3 or TRBV12-4 with TRBJ1-4; D is uncertain. The CDR3 is 11 amino acids. Trimming left V 3 bases short and J 7 bases short, with 3 bases between. CDR3 residues: CASSFGEKLFF. CDR3 DNA sequence: TGTGCCAGCAGTTTCGGTGAAAAACTGTTTTTT.

The J gene is TRBJ1-6, the V gene TRBV12-3 or TRBV12-4; 7 bases line up with TRBD1. The J segment lost 8 bases and the V segment lost 3 bases, leaving 10 bases of the junction unmatched. This CDR3 region has 16 residues. The CDR3 reads CASSFRSGGSYSPLHF. CDR3 DNA sequence: TGTGCCAGCAGTTTTAGGTCAGGGGGTTCTTATTCACCCCTCCACTTT.

This clonotype was recorded many times. The V gene is TRBV6-1, the J gene TRBJ2-6; D remains unclear. The CDR3 contains 15 residues. Trimming removed 6 bases at V and 0 bases at J, with 9 bases between. Germline-derived CDR1 and CDR2 are MNHNS and SASEGT. CDR3 residues: CASRELSSGANVLTF. In DNA, the CDR3 is TGTGCCAGCAGGGAACTGTCCTCTGGGGCCAACGTCCTGACTTTC.

This rearrangement joins TRBV20-1 to TRBJ2-1; D is undetermined. The CDR3 length is 14 residues. Trimming took off 3 bases at V and 2 bases at J, with 11 bases between the two ends. The germline CDR1 and CDR2 sequences are DFQATT and SNEGSKA (reference sequence). The CDR3 nucleotides are TGCAGTGCTAGGGAAGAACGGACCTACAATGAGCAGTTCTTC. It is translated as CSAREERTYNEQFF.

In its sample, this clonotype was seen a few times. The chain joins TRBV5-6 to TRBJ2-7; no definite D call. The CDR3 runs 13 residues. Per germline, CDR1 SGHDT and CDR2 YYEEEE. Trimming removed 8 bases at V and 0 bases at J, with 12 bases between. The CDR3 is CASLFTDSYEQYF. The CDR3 DNA sequence: TGTGCCAGTTTATTTACCGACTCCTACGAGCAGTACTTC.

This chain uses TRBV25-1 with TRBJ2-7; D is perhaps TRBD2 (8 bases). CDR1 MGHDK and CDR2 SYGVNS come from the germline V gene. The V and J ends lost 4 bases and 4 bases respectively, with 17 bases between them. The CDR3 length is 15 residues. CDR3 nucleotide sequence: TGTGCCAGCAGTGGGGGGACAGTAGCGGGATACGAGCAGTACTTC. Translation gives CASSGGTVAGYEQYF.